This TCR beta chain was profiled in a study of identical twins. This clonotype was seen only a few times. The antigen remains undetermined. Germline V CDR1 and CDR2: DFQATT, SNEGSKA (reference sequence). The trim removed 5 bases at V and 2 bases at J, leaving 3 bases unmatched. The CDR3 has 13 amino acids. Study-wide findings and caveats: Out-of-frame alpha sequences shared between twins exhibited an excess of low generation probability.

One entry per CDR3 protein, called by TCRdb with MiXCR from the 5' RACE reads. The sample yields some 1,700,000 distinct CDR3 sequences, under 35% seen once. The sequencing input was cord blood. V and J are TRBV20-1 and TRBJ1-2; TRBD1 matches 9 bases. The sequence was obtained from a newborn girl in good health. CDR3 sequence (DNA): TGCAGTGCTGGGGACAGGGCCAACTATGGCTACACCTTC. Its protein product is CSAGDRANYGYTF.